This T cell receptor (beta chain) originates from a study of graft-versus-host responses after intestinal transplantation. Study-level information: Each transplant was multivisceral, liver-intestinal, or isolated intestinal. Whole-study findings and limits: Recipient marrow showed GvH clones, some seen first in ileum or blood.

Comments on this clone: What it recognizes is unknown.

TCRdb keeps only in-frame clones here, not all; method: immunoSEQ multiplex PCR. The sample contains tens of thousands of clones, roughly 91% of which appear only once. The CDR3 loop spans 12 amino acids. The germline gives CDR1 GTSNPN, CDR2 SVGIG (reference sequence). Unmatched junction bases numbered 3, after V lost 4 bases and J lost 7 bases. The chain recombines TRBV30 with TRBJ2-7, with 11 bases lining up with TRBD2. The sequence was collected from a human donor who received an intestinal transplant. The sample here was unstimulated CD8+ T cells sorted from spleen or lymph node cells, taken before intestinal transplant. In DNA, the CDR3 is TGTGCCTGGACTAGCGGGGGGAGTGAGCAGTACTTC. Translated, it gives CAWTSGGSEQYF.